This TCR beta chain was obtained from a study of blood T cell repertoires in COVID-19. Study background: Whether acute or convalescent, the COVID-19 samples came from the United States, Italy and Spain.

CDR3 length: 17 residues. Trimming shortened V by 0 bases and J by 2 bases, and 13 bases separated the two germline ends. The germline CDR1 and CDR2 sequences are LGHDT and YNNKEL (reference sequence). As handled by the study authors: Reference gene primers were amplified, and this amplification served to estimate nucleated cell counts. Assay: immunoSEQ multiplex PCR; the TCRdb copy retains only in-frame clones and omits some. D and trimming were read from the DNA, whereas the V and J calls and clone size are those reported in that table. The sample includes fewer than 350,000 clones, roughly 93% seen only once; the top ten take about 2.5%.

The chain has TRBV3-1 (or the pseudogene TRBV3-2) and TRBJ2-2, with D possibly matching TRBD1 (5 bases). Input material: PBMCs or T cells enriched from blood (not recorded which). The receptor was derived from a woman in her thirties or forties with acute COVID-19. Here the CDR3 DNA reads TGTGCCAGCAGCCAAGATAGGGCAGGGCCTAACACCGGGGAGCTGTTTTTT. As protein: CASSQDRAGPNTGELFF.